Described below is a single TCR beta chain sequence and its context. Germline values: CDR1 MNHEY, CDR2 SMNVEV (reference sequence). Trimming cost V 2 bases and J 4 bases, with 11 bases left between them. The CDR3 sequence is 14 residues long. This specimen belongs to a study of T cell changes during pregnancy in multiple sclerosis. The assay was immunoSEQ multiplex PCR, and TCRdb's table has in-frame clones only and misses some. Of some 120,000 clones listed, approximately 93% are singletons. The sequenced sample was peripheral blood, obtained before pregnancy. This sequence was found in a female donor with multiple sclerosis, enrolled in a pregnancy study. The V gene is TRBV27, the J gene TRBJ2-5, with a tentative D call TRBD2 (6 bases). For the CDR3, the DNA is TGTGCCAGCAGTTTAGGGCGGGGAGGAGAGACCCAGTACTTC. Protein: CASSLGRGGETQYF.